This T cell receptor (beta chain) was sequenced for a study of identical twins. On this clonotype: Antigen unknown.

Study-level results: Fewer insertions marked abundant cord blood beta clonotypes; young adult naive trended weakly, memory not at all. With monozygotic twins, out-of-frame TCR alpha sharing exceeded what models estimated.

Trimming stripped 1 base from V and 7 bases from J, with 11 bases between. There are 15 residues in the CDR3. Each cDNA held unique molecular identifiers, and template switching gave it a universal primer site. TCRdb ran MiXCR on the 5' RACE reads and lists one entry per CDR3 protein. Here the sample spans 1.5 million to 2 million distinct CDR3 sequences, around a third being singletons. The chain employs TRBV12-3 or TRBV12-4 and TRBJ1-6; D possibly corresponds to TRBD1 (6 bases). The receptor's source is a newborn girl in good health. What was sequenced was cord blood. This chain's CDR3 is CASSLVWGGNSPLHF. The CDR3 nucleotides are TGTGCCAGCAGTTTAGTATGGGGGGGCAATTCACCCCTCCACTTT.